The subject of this entry is one T cell receptor beta chain. What it binds is unknown. This entry belongs to a study of T cell responses to AZD1222 COVID-19 vaccine. Study-wide points: Clonal diversity was possibly underestimated, and the donors were mostly white British, with more females. Increases in Spike-specific TCR breadth and depth were seen after two AZD1222 doses.

V dropped 5 bases and J dropped 4 bases, with 15 bases sitting between them. There are 15 residues in the CDR3. Germline V gene data show CDR1 as SEHNR and CDR2 as FQNEAQ (reference sequence). Assay: immunoSEQ multiplex PCR; the TCRdb copy retains only in-frame clones and omits some. This table holds tens of thousands of clones, around nine tenths found once. This TCR was sampled from an adult in good health. The chain recombines TRBV7-9 with TRBJ1-5, with a weak D call TRBD1 (6 bases). The source material was peripheral blood, sampled on day 0 of AZD1222 vaccination. In nucleotides, the CDR3 is TGTGCCAGCAGCCCGACTGGAGGGGGAAATCAGCCCCAGCATTTT. Encoded protein: CASSPTGGGNQPQHF. Full variable domain (missing parts from reference TRBV7-9 and TRBJ1-5): DTGVSQNPRHKITKRGQNVTFRCDPISEHNRLYWYRQTLGQGPEFLTYFQNEAQLEKSRLLSDRFSAERPKGSFSTLEIQRTEQGDSAMYLCASSPTGGGNQPQHFGDGTRLSIL.